The following is a T cell receptor (beta chain) sequence with its context. TCRdb's table, derived via immunoSEQ multiplex PCR, lists solely in-frame clones and lacks some. The profile covers about 270,000 clones, with about 88% appearing a single time and about 3% taken by the ten largest. Residents of 24 US areas, aged roughly 18 to 89 years, made up the participants. This entry comes from a study of blood T cell repertoires in COVID-19. As for the study in general: In each case, the material was cDNA or gDNA derived from T cells, B-cell-depleted T cells, or PBMCs.

Trimming at V came to 5 bases and at J to 6 bases, leaving 6 bases not matched to a gene. The germline V gene has CDR1 LGHNA and CDR2 YNFKEQ. This CDR3 comprises 15 residues. V usage is TRBV4-2 and J usage is TRBJ1-5; 11 bases are a match to TRBD1. The sample was PBMCs or T cells enriched from blood (not recorded which). This receptor was taken from a woman aged 50 to 60 who had recovered from COVID-19. The CDR3 coding sequence is TGTGCCAGCAGCGGCGGACAGGGGGCGAGTCAGCCCCAGCATTTT. It translates to CASSGGQGASQPQHF.